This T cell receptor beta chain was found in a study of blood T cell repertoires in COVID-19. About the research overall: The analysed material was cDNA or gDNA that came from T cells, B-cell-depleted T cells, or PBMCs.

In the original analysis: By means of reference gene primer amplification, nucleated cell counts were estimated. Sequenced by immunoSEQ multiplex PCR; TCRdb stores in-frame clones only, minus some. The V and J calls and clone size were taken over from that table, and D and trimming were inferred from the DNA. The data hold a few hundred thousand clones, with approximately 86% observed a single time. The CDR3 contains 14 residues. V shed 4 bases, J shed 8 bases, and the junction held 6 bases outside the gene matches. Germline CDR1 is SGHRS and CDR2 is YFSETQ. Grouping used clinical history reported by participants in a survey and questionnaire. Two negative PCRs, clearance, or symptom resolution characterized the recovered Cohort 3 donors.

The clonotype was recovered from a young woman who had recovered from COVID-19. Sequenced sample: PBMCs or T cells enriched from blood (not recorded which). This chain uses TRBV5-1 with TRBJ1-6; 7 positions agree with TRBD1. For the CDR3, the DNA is TGCGCCAGCAGCCCCGGGACAGAGGATTCACCCCTCCACTTT. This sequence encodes CASSPGTEDSPLHF.